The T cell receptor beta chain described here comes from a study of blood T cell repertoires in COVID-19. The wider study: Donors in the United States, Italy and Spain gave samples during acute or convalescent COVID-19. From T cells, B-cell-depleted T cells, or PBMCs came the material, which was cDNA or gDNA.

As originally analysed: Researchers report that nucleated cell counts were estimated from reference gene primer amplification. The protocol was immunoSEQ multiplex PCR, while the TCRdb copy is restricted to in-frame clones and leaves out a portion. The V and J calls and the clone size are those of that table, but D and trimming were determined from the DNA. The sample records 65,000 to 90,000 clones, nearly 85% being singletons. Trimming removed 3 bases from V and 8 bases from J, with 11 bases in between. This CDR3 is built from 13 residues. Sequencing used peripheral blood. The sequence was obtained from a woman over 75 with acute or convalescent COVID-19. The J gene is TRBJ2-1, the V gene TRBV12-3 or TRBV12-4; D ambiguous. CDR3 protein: CASSFGLAYEQFF. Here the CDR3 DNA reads TGTGCCAGCAGTTTTGGGCTCGCCTATGAGCAGTTCTTC.